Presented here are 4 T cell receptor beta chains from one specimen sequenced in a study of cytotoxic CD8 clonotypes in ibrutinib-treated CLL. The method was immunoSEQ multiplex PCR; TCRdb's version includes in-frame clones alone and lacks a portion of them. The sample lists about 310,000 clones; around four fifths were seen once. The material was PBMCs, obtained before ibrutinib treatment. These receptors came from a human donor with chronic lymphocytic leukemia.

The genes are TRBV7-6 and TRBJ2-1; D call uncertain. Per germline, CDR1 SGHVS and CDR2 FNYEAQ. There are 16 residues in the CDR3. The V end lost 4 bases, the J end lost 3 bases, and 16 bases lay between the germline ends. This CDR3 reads CASSSHRGEDYNEQFF. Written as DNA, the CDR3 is TGTGCCAGCAGCTCCCACCGAGGTGAGGACTACAATGAGCAGTTCTTC.

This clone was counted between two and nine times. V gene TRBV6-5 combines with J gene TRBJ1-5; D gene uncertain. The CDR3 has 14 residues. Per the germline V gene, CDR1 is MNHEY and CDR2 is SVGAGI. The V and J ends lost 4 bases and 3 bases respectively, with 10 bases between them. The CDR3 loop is CASSSGLYNQPQHF. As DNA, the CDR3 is TGTGCCAGCAGTTCCGGACTCTACAATCAGCCCCAGCATTTT.

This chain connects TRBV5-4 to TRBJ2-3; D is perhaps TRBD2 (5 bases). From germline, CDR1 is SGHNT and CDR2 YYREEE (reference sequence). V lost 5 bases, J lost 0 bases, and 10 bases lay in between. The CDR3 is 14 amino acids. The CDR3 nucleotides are TGTGCCAGCAGGAGGGCCATCAGCACAGATACGCAGTATTTT. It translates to CASRRAISTDTQYF.

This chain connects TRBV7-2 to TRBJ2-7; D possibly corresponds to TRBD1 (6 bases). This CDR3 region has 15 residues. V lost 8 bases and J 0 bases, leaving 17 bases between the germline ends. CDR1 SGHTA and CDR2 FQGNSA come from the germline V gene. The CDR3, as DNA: TGTGCCAGCGCACAAGGGGGTAGTATCTCCTACGAGCAGTACTTC. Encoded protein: CASAQGGSISYEQYF. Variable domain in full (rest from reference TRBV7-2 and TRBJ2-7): GAGVSQSPSNKVTEKGKDVELRCDPISGHTALYWYRQSLGQGLEFLIYFQGNSAPDKSGLPSDRFSAERTGGSVSTLTIQRTQQEDSAVYLCASAQGGSISYEQYFGPGTRLTVT.